The 14 T cell receptor beta chains listed next were all sequenced from one sample in a study of CD4+ T cells in melanoma. Produced via immunoSEQ multiplex PCR; TCRdb's table is partial and in-frame only. The repertoire includes over 130,000 clones, about 93% of them detected once, and 1.5% sits in the top ten. All receptors derive from a human donor with melanoma.

This clone was seen only once. This chain joins TRBV7-6 and TRBJ1-2, with D perhaps matching TRBD1 (5 bases). This CDR3 has 15 amino acids. With 3 bases removed from V and 3 bases from J, the gap between germline ends came to 14 bases. CDR1 SGHVS and CDR2 FNYEAQ come from the germline V gene. The CDR3 DNA is TGTGCCAGCAGCTTCGGCAGCGGGGGTGACTATGGCTACACCTTC. It yields the protein CASSFGSGGDYGYTF.

The V and J genes are TRBV6-6 and TRBJ1-5; D is unclear. The CDR3 spans 12 residues. Deletions cut 6 bases from V and 14 bases from J, with 17 bases between. Germline loops: CDR1 MNHNY, CDR2 SVGAGI (reference sequence). CDR3 region: CASSPPLGPEHF. CDR3 DNA: TGTGCCAGCAGCCCGCCGCTCGGGCCAGAGCATTTT.

This chain joins TRBV19 and TRBJ2-1, with D perhaps given as TRBD1 or TRBD2 (5 bases each). This CDR3 is 14 amino acids long. The V gene lost 5 bases and the J gene lost 5 bases, with 13 bases spanning the gap. Germline CDR1 reads LNHDA; CDR2 reads SQIVND (reference sequence). This CDR3 reads CASSRGLDNNEQFF. The CDR3 DNA follows: TGTGCCAGTAGTCGAGGACTGGACAACAATGAGCAGTTCTTC.

CDR3 residues: CASSLDEGGYSPLHF. DNA of the CDR3: TGTGCCAGCAGCCTCGATGAGGGAGGTTATTCACCCCTCCACTTT. The chain employs TRBV11-2 and TRBJ1-6; no clear D gene. The CDR3 is 15 residues long. V shed 5 bases and J shed 8 bases, with 16 bases lying between them. Per germline, CDR1 SGHAT and CDR2 FQNNGV.

This clone appeared once. V usage is TRBV11-2 and J usage is TRBJ1-1, with D unclear. The CDR3 sequence is 16 residues long. The V gene's germline CDR1 is SGHAT and CDR2 FQNNGV. The V gene lost 5 bases and the J gene lost 1 base, with 17 bases spanning the gap. Here the CDR3 reads CASSKTVRTENTEAFF. The CDR3 DNA sequence: TGTGCCAGCAGCAAAACGGTCCGGACGGAGAACACTGAAGCTTTCTTT.

The table lists this clone with a few counts. The chain couples TRBV6-5 to TRBJ1-1; 7 nucleotides match TRBD1. The germline V gene has CDR1 MNHEY and CDR2 SVGAGI. The CDR3 has 14 amino acids. Trimming took 6 bases from V and 0 from J; bases not matched to a gene: 4. In DNA, the CDR3 is TGTGCCAGCAGCCGGGGACAGCTGAACACTGAAGCTTTCTTT. This codes for CASSRGQLNTEAFF.

This sequence joins TRBV4-2 and TRBJ1-3, with D possibly TRBD1 on 5 matching bases. Trimming cost V 1 base and J 0 bases, with 13 bases left between them. The CDR3 consists of 17 residues. Germline V lookup: CDR1 LGHNA, CDR2 YNFKEQ. This chain's CDR3 is CASSQVAGIDSGNTIYF. The CDR3 nucleotides are TGTGCCAGCAGCCAAGTGGCAGGGATCGACTCTGGAAACACCATATATTTT.

This clone showed up just once. The chain joins TRBV6-5 to TRBJ2-3, with TRBD2 matching over 8 bases. The CDR3 sequence is 15 residues long. With 0 bases clipped from V and 5 bases from J, the junction kept 4 bases outside the gene matches. CDR1 is MNHEY and CDR2 is SVGAGI in the germline V gene. In nucleotides, the CDR3 is TGTGCCAGCAGTTACTCAGCGGGGGTACAAGATACGCAGTATTTT. It is translated as CASSYSAGVQDTQYF.

The chain uses TRBV9 and TRBJ1-5; TRBD1 might be the D (6 bases). CDR1 is SGDLS, CDR2 YYNGEE, per germline. This CDR3 comprises 15 residues. V lost 2 bases to trimming and J lost 5 bases, with 14 bases between them. The CDR3 loop is CASSVLQDRYQPQHF. The CDR3 DNA sequence: TGTGCCAGCAGCGTTCTACAGGACAGATATCAGCCCCAGCATTTT.

This chain connects TRBV5-1 to TRBJ2-2, with D perhaps TRBD1 (5 bases). The CDR3 loop spans 15 amino acids. V was trimmed by 4 bases and J by 0 bases, leaving 10 bases between them. Germline V lookup: CDR1 SGHRS, CDR2 YFSETQ. The CDR3 region has the DNA TGCGCCAGCAGCGTGACAGCCTCGAACACCGGGGAGCTGTTTTTT. Protein sequence: CASSVTASNTGELFF.

The chain combines TRBV12-5 with TRBJ1-2, with 9 bases aligning to TRBD1. CDR1 and CDR2 (germline): LGHNT, FRNRAP. This CDR3 is built from 15 residues. J gave up 4 bases and V 2 bases, and 5 bases lay outside the gene matches. CDR3 bases: TGTGCTAGTGGTTTGTTCGAGACAGGGGGCTATGGCTACACCTTC. Its protein product is CASGLFETGGYGYTF. Based on the CDR3 plus reference TRBV12-5 and TRBJ1-2, the full variable domain is DARVTQTPRHKVTEMGQEVTMRCQPILGHNTVFWYRQTMMQGLELLAYFRNRAPLDDSGMPKDRFSAEMPDATLATLKIQPSEPRDSAVYFCASGLFETGGYGYTFGSGTRLTVV.

V and J are TRBV7-9 and TRBJ2-2; D is unclear. Germline V gives CDR1 SEHNR, CDR2 FQNEAQ (reference sequence). Deletions cut 2 bases from V and 6 bases from J, with 10 bases between. CDR3 length: 14 amino acids. CDR3 coding DNA: TGTGCCAGCAGCTTATACCCAGAAGCCGGGGAGCTGTTTTTT. This translates into CASSLYPEAGELFF.

The count of this clone is one. The rearrangement joins TRBV5-1 to TRBJ1-2; D is perhaps TRBD1 (5 bases). The CDR3 totals 13 residues. V was trimmed by 0 bases and J by 4 bases, leaving 7 bases between them. CDR1 and CDR2 (germline): SGHRS, YFSETQ. The CDR3 is CASSLAGTYGYTF. The CDR3 bases are TGCGCCAGCAGCTTGGCAGGGACCTATGGCTACACCTTC.

This chain joins TRBV9 and TRBJ2-1; 10 bases fit TRBD2. The CDR3 totals 16 residues. Germline CDR1 is SGDLS and CDR2 is YYNGEE. V gave up 0 bases and J gave up 8 bases; unmatched junction bases: 8. CDR3 region: CASSVVPSGGADEQFF. The DNA of the CDR3 is TGTGCCAGCAGCGTAGTCCCCAGCGGGGGGGCCGATGAGCAGTTCTTC.